These 27 T cell receptor beta chains share one sample of origin, sequenced in a study of human T cells and chemical hapten exposure. TCRdb processed the RACE reads anew with MiXCR; each CDR3 protein has one entry. The sample consists of 300,000 to 350,000 distinct CDR3 sequences, approximately 6.3% of them appearing once. Time point defined: patch test 1, 2 weeks after DPC sensitization. Treatment of the sample: therapeutic diphenylcyclopropenone sensitization with weekly scalp DPC. The sequences come from whole blood, collected in connection with sensitization to the hapten diphenylcyclopropenone (DPC). Every receptor here comes from a young woman with alopecia areata. Some clones in this sample may be carry-over from other donors' samples.

This clonotype was seen a handful of times. J is TRBJ2-7 and V is TRBV20-1; TRBD1 matches at 7 bases. In germline, CDR1 is DFQATT, CDR2 SNEGSKA (reference sequence). V shed 6 bases and J 3 bases; nucleotides not matched to a gene: 14. CDR3 length equals 15 residues. CDR3 protein: CSAPHSTGYGYEQYF. The CDR3 region has the DNA TGCAGTGCCCCCCATTCGACAGGGTATGGCTACGAGCAGTACTTC.

The chain recombines TRBV20-1 with TRBJ2-1; the D gene is possibly TRBD1 (5 bases). V was pared by 0 bases and J by 3 bases, with 15 bases between. Germline CDR1 reads DFQATT; CDR2 reads SNEGSKA (reference sequence). The CDR3 loop spans 16 amino acids. The CDR3 coding sequence is TGCAGTGCTAGAGATCACGGCAGGGCCATCTACAATGAGCAGTTCTTC. It codes for CSARDHGRAIYNEQFF.

This clonotype showed up many times. The chain has TRBV6-5 and TRBJ2-3; perhaps TRBD2 as D (6 bases). The CDR3 is 15 amino acids. Trimming took 2 bases from V and 4 from J, leaving 13 bases between them. Per germline, CDR1 MNHEY and CDR2 SVGAGI. The CDR3 nucleotides read TGTGCCAGCAGTTACGACGGGGGTTTGCCAGATACGCAGTATTTT. As protein: CASSYDGGLPDTQYF.

The V gene is TRBV4-3, the J gene TRBJ1-4; 8 bases align to TRBD1. Germline V lookup: CDR1 LGHNA, CDR2 YSLEER. The CDR3 runs 16 residues. V lost 0 bases and J lost 8; bases outside the gene matches: 8. The CDR3 is CASSQDRTGRWEKLFF. CDR3 bases: TGCGCCAGCAGCCAAGATAGGACAGGGAGATGGGAAAAACTGTTTTTT.

This clonotype was seen a few times. This rearrangement joins TRBV24-1 to TRBJ1-1; unclear D gene. The CDR3 runs 13 residues. Germline V lookup: CDR1 KGHDR, CDR2 SFDVKD. Trimming removed 3 bases from V and 8 bases from J, with 12 bases in between. The chain's CDR3 is CATSDPLGLEAFF. CDR3 in DNA: TGTGCCACCAGTGATCCCTTGGGCTTGGAAGCTTTCTTT.

The V and J genes are TRBV5-1 and TRBJ2-5; D gene uncertain. CDR1 is SGHRS, CDR2 YFSETQ, per germline. Trimming took 1 base from V and 2 from J, leaving 3 bases between them. The CDR3 runs 12 residues. CDR3 loop: CASSLFQETQYF. For the CDR3, the DNA is TGCGCCAGCAGCTTGTTTCAAGAGACCCAGTACTTC.

This clonotype has only a few counts. The V gene is TRBV6-5, the J gene TRBJ1-6, with D maybe TRBD1 (5 bases). In germline, CDR1 is MNHEY, CDR2 SVGAGI. This CDR3 has 14 amino acids. The V end was cut by 6 bases, the J end by 13 bases, with 19 bases between. CDR3 sequence (DNA): TGTGCCAGCAGACCCTTGACAGAGTCCTCGCCCCTCCACTTT. Amino acid sequence: CASRPLTESSPLHF.

V and J are TRBV29-1 and TRBJ2-2; D call uncertain. Trimming cost V 0 bases and J 1 base, with 9 bases left between them. This CDR3 is built from 15 residues. Germline CDR1 is SQVTM and CDR2 is ANQGSEA. CDR3 sequence (DNA): TGCAGCGTTGAAGATCGAACCTTGAACACCGGGGAGCTGTTTTTT. It encodes CSVEDRTLNTGELFF.

This clonotype was detected ten times or more. The chain links TRBV27 to TRBJ2-3; D might be TRBD1 or TRBD2, each matching 5 bases. V lost 5 bases and J 3 bases, leaving 21 bases between the germline ends. This CDR3 region has 17 residues. Germline V gene lookup returns CDR1 MNHEY and CDR2 SMNVEV (reference sequence). The CDR3 DNA reads as TGTGCCAGCAGTGCCAGCCGGGACCCCCTAGGGACAGATACGCAGTATTTT. Protein product: CASSASRDPLGTDTQYF.

This clonotype has only a few counts. The chain combines TRBV20-1 with TRBJ2-7; D not certain. CDR3 size: 14 residues. Germline CDR1 DFQATT, CDR2 SNEGSKA (reference sequence). The germline V and J ends were trimmed by 2 bases and 0 bases, with 11 bases remaining between them. CDR3 nucleotides: TGCAGTGCTAGATATAGGATCAACTCCTACGAGCAGTACTTC. It is translated as CSARYRINSYEQYF.

Ten or more counts support this clonotype. This sequence joins TRBV27 and TRBJ2-3; D is undetermined. Germline V lookup: CDR1 MNHEY, CDR2 SMNVEV (reference sequence). This CDR3 contains 15 residues. V was cut by 5 bases and J by 4 bases, with 16 bases left in between. The CDR3 loop is CASSPYPAAADTQYF. In nucleotides, the CDR3 is TGTGCCAGCAGTCCCTACCCTGCGGCGGCAGATACGCAGTATTTT.

This clonotype showed up many times. The gene calls are TRBV25-1 and TRBJ2-5; 8 bases fit TRBD2. Germline CDR1 MGHDK, CDR2 SYGVNS. Trimming cost V 3 bases and J 2 bases; bases outside gene matches: 5. This CDR3 region has 15 residues. The chain's CDR3 is CASSDTGTSQETQYF. The CDR3 nucleotides are TGTGCCAGCAGTGATACCGGGACTAGTCAAGAGACCCAGTACTTC. The full variable domain, with the rest looked up from reference TRBV25-1 and TRBJ2-5, is EADIYQTPRYLVIGTGKKITLECSQTMGHDKMYWYQQDPGMELHLIHYSYGVNSTEKGDLSSESTVSRIRTEHFPLTLESARPSHTSQYLCASSDTGTSQETQYFGPGTRLLVL.

This clonotype was observed many times. V is TRBV28 and J is TRBJ1-1; tentatively, D is TRBD1 (5 bases). In germline, CDR1 is MDHEN, CDR2 SYDVKM. V was cut by 2 bases and J by 5 bases, with 9 bases left in between. This CDR3 has 13 residues. CDR3 amino acids: CASSLRGVTEAFF. The CDR3 bases are TGTGCCAGCAGTTTACGAGGGGTTACTGAAGCTTTCTTT.

Ten or more counts support this clonotype. The chain employs TRBV28 and TRBJ2-1, with D unclear. The ends were cut back, 4 bases at V and 0 bases at J, with 16 bases in the middle. The CDR3 loop spans 17 amino acids. The germline V gene has CDR1 MDHEN and CDR2 SYDVKM. In DNA, the CDR3 is TGTGCCAGCAGTTCGCACAGCTCCGGCCCCTCCTACAATGAGCAGTTCTTC. This encodes CASSSHSSGPSYNEQFF.

This chain connects TRBV18 to TRBJ1-6; 9 nucleotides line up with TRBD1. The germline CDR1 and CDR2 sequences are KGHSH and LQKENI. V was pared by 4 bases and J by 5 bases, with 3 bases of the junction left unmatched. The CDR3 contains 15 residues. Here the CDR3 DNA reads TGTGCCAGCTCACTCCGGGACAGGGATAATTCACCCCTCCACTTT. Translation gives CASSLRDRDNSPLHF.

The V gene is TRBV4-3, the J gene TRBJ1-1; D remains ambiguous. The V and J ends lost 0 bases and 3 bases respectively, with 20 bases between them. CDR3 length: 18 amino acids. Germline CDR1 and CDR2: LGHNA and YSLEER. CDR3 sequence: CASSQDNGPTWPDTEAFF. CDR3 nucleotide sequence: TGCGCCAGCAGCCAAGATAACGGTCCGACCTGGCCGGACACTGAAGCTTTCTTT.

This clonotype was counted ten times or more. This chain connects TRBV7-2 to TRBJ1-6; D is undetermined. V was trimmed by 5 bases and J by 5 bases, leaving 16 bases between them. Germline CDR1 SGHTA, CDR2 FQGNSA. This CDR3 contains 16 residues. The DNA of the CDR3 is TGTGCCAGCAGCGCCGAGGCGGCAGCTGATAATTCACCCCTCCACTTT. It is translated as CASSAEAAADNSPLHF.

About this clonotype: Relative to the germline gene, one junction end is altered; a read error may explain this. This chain connects TRBV5-1 to TRBJ2-6, with D unresolved. The CDR3 spans 17 residues. The germline CDR1 and CDR2 sequences are SGHRS and YFSETQ. CDR3 residues: CDSSLDEWGSGANVLTF. CDR3 sequence (DNA): TGCGACAGCAGCTTGGACGAGTGGGGCTCTGGGGCCAACGTCCTGACTTTC.

This clonotype was picked up a small number of times. This chain joins TRBV11-3 and TRBJ2-3, with D possibly matching TRBD2 (5 bases). The CDR3 runs to 13 residues. The V and J ends lost 4 bases and 6 bases respectively, with 11 bases between them. Germline V gene data show CDR1 as SGHNT and CDR2 as YENEEA. CDR3 region: CASSSTSFDTQYF. The CDR3 bases are TGTGCCAGCAGCTCTACTAGTTTTGATACGCAGTATTTT. The variable domain in full, with the rest retrieved from reference TRBV11-3 and TRBJ2-3, is EAGVVQSPRYKIIEKKQPVAFWCNPISGHNTLYWYLQNLGQGPELLIRYENEEAVDDSQLPKDRFSAERLKGVDSTLKIQPAELGDSAVYLCASSSTSFDTQYFGPGTRLTVL.

This sequence joins TRBV6-6 and TRBJ2-1, with no clear D. CDR3 length: 13 residues. V lost 3 bases and J lost 3, with 6 bases in between. Germline lookup yields CDR1 MNHNY and CDR2 SVGAGI (reference sequence). Here the CDR3 reads CASSYGVYNEQFF. For the CDR3, the DNA is TGTGCCAGCAGTTATGGGGTCTACAATGAGCAGTTCTTC.

The genes are TRBV20-1 and TRBJ1-4; TRBD1 is a possible D gene (6 bases). Germline lookup yields CDR1 DFQATT and CDR2 SNEGSKA (reference sequence). The CDR3 is 12 residues long. The V end lost 6 bases, the J end lost 11 bases, and 16 bases lay between the germline ends. CDR3 protein: CSAPGRGEKLFF. CDR3 sequence (DNA): TGCAGTGCCCCGGGCAGGGGTGAGAAACTGTTTTTT.

This clonotype was observed at least ten times. V and J are TRBV12-3 or TRBV12-4 and TRBJ1-1; unclear D gene. CDR3 length equals 12 residues. V was pared by 5 bases and J by 5 bases, with 9 bases between. The CDR3 coding sequence is TGTGCCAGCAGTACCGGTTGGACTGAAGCTTTCTTT. Translation gives CASSTGWTEAFF.

Ten or more counts support this clonotype. This chain links TRBV6-1 with TRBJ2-3; D ambiguous. Germline V gene data show CDR1 as MNHNS and CDR2 as SASEGT. The CDR3 is 14 amino acids. The V end was cut by 6 bases, the J end by 0 bases, with 10 bases between. The CDR3 spells CASRRYPSTDTQYF. As DNA, the CDR3 is TGTGCCAGCAGGAGATACCCCAGCACAGATACGCAGTATTTT.

This clonotype was counted ten times or more. V is TRBV5-1 and J is TRBJ2-3; weak D call: TRBD2 (5 bases). CDR1 and CDR2 from the germline V gene are SGHRS and YFSETQ. There are 14 residues in the CDR3. Trimming removed 5 bases at V and 2 bases at J, with 12 bases between. CDR3 sequence: CASSAGDNTDTQYF. The CDR3 DNA follows: TGCGCCAGCAGTGCGGGCGACAACACAGATACGCAGTATTTT.

This clonotype was counted at least ten times. The CDR3: CASSFTGTSDEQFF. The CDR3 DNA sequence: TGTGCCAGCAGCTTCACCGGGACTAGTGACGAGCAGTTCTTC. J is TRBJ2-1 and V is TRBV7-2; the match to TRBD2 covers 8 bases. The CDR3 is 14 amino acids. Germline CDR1 and CDR2: SGHTA and FQGNSA. The junction had 8 bases not matched to a gene; V was cut back by 3 bases and J by 10 bases.

This clonotype was seen repeatedly, ten times or more. The rearrangement joins TRBV5-1 to TRBJ1-5; 7 bases match TRBD1. CDR1 and CDR2 from the germline V gene are SGHRS and YFSETQ. The CDR3 covers 17 residues. V lost 0 bases, J lost 2 bases, and 8 bases stayed unmatched. The CDR3, as DNA: TGCGCCAGCAGCTTGGTCCCTGTTACAGGGGGCAATCAGCCCCAGCATTTT. This encodes CASSLVPVTGGNQPQHF.

This clonotype appeared many times. The chain carries TRBV20-1 and TRBJ2-1, with 8 nucleotides matching TRBD2. This CDR3 is built from 14 residues. Germline V gene sequence: CDR1 DFQATT, CDR2 SNEGSKA (reference sequence). V trimming: 3 bases; J trimming: 3 bases; junction bases outside the gene matches: 4. The CDR3, as DNA: TGCAGTGCTAGTAGTAGCGGGGACTACAATGAGCAGTTCTTC. Translation gives CSASSSGDYNEQFF.